These 19 T cell receptor beta chains were sequenced from one sample in a study of identical twins. A single record per CDR3 protein comes from TCRdb applying MiXCR to the 5' RACE reads. The repertoire holds hundreds of thousands of distinct CDR3 sequences, 9% to 15% seen once, with around 1.6% in the top ten. This same sample was also taken into another study, of yellow fever vaccine responses in identical twins.

The sample comprised PBMCs. All receptors derive from a woman between 18 and 29 years old in good health.

This clonotype was seen a handful of times. The rearrangement joins TRBV12-5 to TRBJ1-3, with no clear D. In germline, CDR1 is LGHNT, CDR2 FRNRAP. V was shortened by 4 bases and J by 0 bases, with 4 bases between the two germline ends. The CDR3 has 13 residues. The CDR3 region has the DNA TGTGCTAGTGGTTACAACTCTGGAAACACCATATATTTT. Its protein product is CASGYNSGNTIYF.

This chain connects TRBV27 to TRBJ2-1; TRBD2 aligns across 7 bases. Germline V CDR1 and CDR2: MNHEY, SMNVEV (reference sequence). The CDR3 is 16 residues long. V lost 3 bases to trimming and J lost 4 bases; unmatched junction nucleotides: 9. CDR3 DNA: TGTGCCAGCAGTTTGCGGGAGTCCCCAACTTACAATGAGCAGTTCTTC. The encoded protein is CASSLRESPTYNEQFF.

There are many counts of this clonotype. The chain uses TRBV5-1 and TRBJ2-7; 10 bases line up with TRBD1. Germline V gene lookup returns CDR1 SGHRS and CDR2 YFSETQ. V lost 2 bases, J lost 0 bases, and 11 bases stayed unmatched. The CDR3 length is 18 residues. The CDR3 region has the DNA TGCGCCAGCAGCTTAGGGACAGGGGCCCCTCCTAGCTCCTACGAGCAGTACGTC. It specifies CASSLGTGAPPSSYEQYV.

This clonotype has only a few counts. The V gene is TRBV18, the J gene TRBJ2-2, with no clear D. Germline lookup yields CDR1 KGHSH and CDR2 LQKENI. V gave up 3 bases and J gave up 2 bases, with 13 bases separating them. The CDR3 has 16 residues. CDR3 nucleotides: TGTGCCAGCTCACCTAACTCGCAGCAAAACACCGGGGAGCTGTTTTTT. It yields the protein CASSPNSQQNTGELFF.

The chain links TRBV29-1 to TRBJ1-2; D is perhaps TRBD1 (5 bases). From germline, CDR1 is SQVTM and CDR2 ANQGSEA. This CDR3 has 14 residues. Trimming shortened V by 5 bases and J by 3 bases, and 16 bases separated the two germline ends. The CDR3: CSVPPSGRDYGYTF. In DNA form, the CDR3 reads TGCAGCGTTCCCCCTTCGGGCAGGGACTATGGCTACACCTTC. The full variable domain, its missing parts supplied by reference TRBV29-1 and TRBJ1-2, is SAVISQKPSRDICQRGTSLTIQCQVDSQVTMMFWYRQQPGQSLTLIATANQGSEATYESGFVIDKFPISRPNLTFSTLTVSNMSPEDSSIYLCSVPPSGRDYGYTFGSGTRLTVV.

V usage is TRBV7-9 and J usage is TRBJ1-4, with D perhaps matching TRBD1 (5 bases). Germline loops: CDR1 SEHNR, CDR2 FQNEAQ (reference sequence). The CDR3 totals 14 residues. The ends were cut back, 5 bases at V and 8 bases at J, with 15 bases in the middle. The CDR3 DNA follows: TGTGCCAGCAGCCCCTCTGGGGGAGGGGAAAAACTGTTTTTT. This codes for CASSPSGGGEKLFF.

This chain connects TRBV10-3 to TRBJ2-7, with TRBD1 matching over 8 bases. Germline V gene lookup returns CDR1 ENHRY and CDR2 SYGVKD. The ends lost 3 bases at V and 3 bases at J; junction bases unmatched: 4. The CDR3 has 14 amino acids. As DNA, the CDR3 is TGTGCCATCAGTGACACAGGGGGAGTCTACGAGCAGTACTTC. Residues: CAISDTGGVYEQYF.

This clonotype was detected many times. The CDR3 sequence is CAISVRDRYNEQFF. CDR3 nucleotides: TGTGCCATCAGTGTCCGGGACAGATACAATGAGCAGTTCTTC. The chain has TRBV10-3 and TRBJ2-1; TRBD1 matches 7 bases. The CDR3 length is 14 residues. V was clipped by 4 bases and J by 4 bases; unmatched bases: 4. Germline values: CDR1 ENHRY, CDR2 SYGVKD.

In this sample, this clonotype turned up many times. The gene calls are TRBV12-3 or TRBV12-4 and TRBJ1-6; no reliable D call. This CDR3 comprises 13 residues. The V gene lost 5 bases and the J gene lost 8 bases, with 10 bases spanning the gap. The CDR3 loop reads CASSAIRDSPLHF. For the CDR3, the DNA is TGTGCCAGCAGTGCCATTCGAGATTCACCCCTCCACTTT.

This clonotype was picked up a small number of times. The chain has TRBV7-8 and TRBJ2-3; the D gene is possibly TRBD2 (6 bases). This CDR3 has 19 amino acids. V lost 5 bases to trimming and J lost 0 bases, with 24 bases between them. Germline CDR1 SGHVS, CDR2 FQNEAQ. Here the CDR3 reads CASSPRGRGEPHSTDTQYF. Written as DNA, the CDR3 is TGTGCCAGCAGCCCCCGAGGCCGCGGGGAGCCCCATAGCACAGATACGCAGTATTTT.

A few counts support this clonotype. J is TRBJ1-2 and V is TRBV12-3 or TRBV12-4, with 8 bases fitting TRBD1. The V and J ends lost 6 bases and 8 bases, in that order; junction bases with no gene match: 11. The CDR3 extends over 14 amino acids. The CDR3 region has the DNA TGTGCCAGCAGCCCGACAGGGGCAGTTCCGGGCTACACCTTC. Translated, it gives CASSPTGAVPGYTF.

The genes are TRBV27 and TRBJ2-7, with TRBD2 as a possible D gene (5 bases). The germline V and J ends were trimmed by 2 bases and 1 base, with 12 bases remaining between them. The CDR3 has 15 amino acids. Germline CDR1 is MNHEY and CDR2 is SMNVEV (reference sequence). CDR3 bases: TGTGCCAGCAGTTTACGTGGGAGTTTATCCTACGAGCAGTACTTC. Translated: CASSLRGSLSYEQYF.

V usage is TRBV6-5 and J usage is TRBJ2-3; 8 bases line up with TRBD2. The CDR3 consists of 17 residues. The germline V gene encodes CDR1 MNHEY and CDR2 SVGAGI. The V gene end was trimmed by 0 bases and the J gene end by 3 bases; junction bases not matched to a gene: 8. CDR3 amino acids: CASSYSRAGGLTDTQYF. The CDR3 DNA reads as TGTGCCAGCAGTTACTCGAGGGCGGGAGGTTTGACAGATACGCAGTATTTT.

This clonotype was counted at least ten times. This chain uses TRBV24-1 with TRBJ1-5; D ambiguous. Trimming shortened V by 5 bases and J by 2 bases, and 3 bases separated the two germline ends. This CDR3 is built from 12 residues. Germline V gene data show CDR1 as KGHDR and CDR2 as SFDVKD. CDR3 protein: CATSVGNQPQHF. For the CDR3, the DNA is TGTGCCACCAGTGTTGGCAATCAGCCCCAGCATTTT.

This rearrangement joins TRBV27 to TRBJ2-1; D unresolved. The V gene lost 3 bases and the J gene lost 8 bases, with 14 bases spanning the gap. CDR3 size: 14 residues. Germline V gives CDR1 MNHEY, CDR2 SMNVEV (reference sequence). CDR3 nucleotide sequence: TGTGCCAGCAGTTTTAGTCCCGGCAGCTATGAGCAGTTCTTC. Translation gives CASSFSPGSYEQFF.

This clonotype appeared a few times. The chain combines TRBV12-3 or TRBV12-4 with TRBJ2-7; D assignment may be TRBD1 or TRBD2 (5 bases each). Trimming removed 7 bases from V and 0 bases from J, with 13 bases in between. The CDR3 length is 14 residues. The CDR3 DNA sequence: TGTGCCAGCAATTATGGGGACCCCTCCTACGAGCAGTACTTC. Its protein is CASNYGDPSYEQYF.

This clonotype was recorded at least ten times. The genes are TRBV5-6 and TRBJ2-2; the match to TRBD2 covers 9 bases. The CDR3 covers 17 residues. V trimming: 0 bases; J trimming: 1 base; junction bases outside the gene matches: 4. Germline V lookup: CDR1 SGHDT, CDR2 YYEEEE. The CDR3 protein is CASSLVAGVRNTGELFF. The CDR3 region has the DNA TGTGCCAGCAGCTTGGTAGCGGGGGTACGGAACACCGGGGAGCTGTTTTTT.

This clonotype was seen only a few times. J is TRBJ2-5 and V is TRBV15; D not resolved. The CDR3 is 15 residues long. The V and J ends lost 0 bases and 4 bases respectively, with 12 bases between them. CDR1 is LNHNV, CDR2 YYDKDF, per germline (reference sequence). The CDR3 region has the DNA TGTGCCACCAGCAGAGATCGCCATTATACAGAGACCCAGTACTTC. It specifies CATSRDRHYTETQYF.

The chain joins TRBV6-4 to TRBJ2-2, with D unclear. CDR3 size: 12 residues. Germline lookup yields CDR1 MRHNA and CDR2 SNTAGT. V was cut by 0 bases and J by 7 bases, with 3 bases left in between. Here the CDR3 reads CASSDSRGELFF. DNA for the CDR3: TGTGCCAGCAGTGACTCCCGCGGGGAGCTGTTTTTT.